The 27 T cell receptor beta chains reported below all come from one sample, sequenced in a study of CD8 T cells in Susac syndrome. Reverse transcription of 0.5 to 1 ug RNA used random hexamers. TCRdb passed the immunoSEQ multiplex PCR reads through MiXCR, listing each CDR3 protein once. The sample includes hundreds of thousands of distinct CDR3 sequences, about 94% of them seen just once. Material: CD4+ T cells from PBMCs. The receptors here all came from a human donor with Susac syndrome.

CDR3 sequence reads: CASSISGTASYEQYF. The DNA for the CDR3 is TGTGCCAGTAGCATATCCGGGACAGCCTCCTACGAGCAGTACTTC. The chain has TRBV19 and TRBJ2-7, with 7 bases lining up with TRBD1. The CDR3 runs 15 residues. The junction had 8 bases not matched to a gene; V was cut back by 6 bases and J by 0 bases. Germline V gene lookup returns CDR1 LNHDA and CDR2 SQIVND (reference sequence).

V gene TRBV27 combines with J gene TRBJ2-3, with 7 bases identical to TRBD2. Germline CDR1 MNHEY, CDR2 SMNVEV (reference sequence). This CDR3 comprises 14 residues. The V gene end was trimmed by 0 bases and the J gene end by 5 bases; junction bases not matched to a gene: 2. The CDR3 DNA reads TGTGCCAGCAGTTTATCGCCTAGCGGAGATACGCAGTATTTT. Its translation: CASSLSPSGDTQYF.

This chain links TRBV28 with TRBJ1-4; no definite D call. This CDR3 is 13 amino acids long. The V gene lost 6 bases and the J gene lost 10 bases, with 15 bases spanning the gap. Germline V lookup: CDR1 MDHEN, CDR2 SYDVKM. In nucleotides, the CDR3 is TGTGCCAGCAGCCCCGGGAGTCCAGCAAAACTGTTTTTT. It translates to CASSPGSPAKLFF.

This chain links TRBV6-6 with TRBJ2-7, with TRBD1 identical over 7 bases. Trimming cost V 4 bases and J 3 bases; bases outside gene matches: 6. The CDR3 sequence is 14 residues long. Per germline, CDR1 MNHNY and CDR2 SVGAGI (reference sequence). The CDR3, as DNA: TGTGCCAGCAGTTTCTCCGGGACAGACTACGAGCAGTACTTC. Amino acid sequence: CASSFSGTDYEQYF.

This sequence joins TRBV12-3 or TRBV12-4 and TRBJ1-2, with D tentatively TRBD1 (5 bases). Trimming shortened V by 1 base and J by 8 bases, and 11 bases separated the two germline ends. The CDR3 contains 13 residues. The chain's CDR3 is CASSLGQGRGYTF. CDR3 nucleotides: TGTGCCAGCAGTTTAGGCCAGGGACGCGGCTACACCTTC.

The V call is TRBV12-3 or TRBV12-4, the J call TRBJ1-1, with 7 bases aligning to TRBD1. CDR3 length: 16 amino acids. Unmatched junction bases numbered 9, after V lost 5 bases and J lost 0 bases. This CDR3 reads CASSREGAVMNTEAFF. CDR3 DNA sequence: TGTGCCAGCAGTAGGGAGGGGGCAGTTATGAACACTGAAGCTTTCTTT.

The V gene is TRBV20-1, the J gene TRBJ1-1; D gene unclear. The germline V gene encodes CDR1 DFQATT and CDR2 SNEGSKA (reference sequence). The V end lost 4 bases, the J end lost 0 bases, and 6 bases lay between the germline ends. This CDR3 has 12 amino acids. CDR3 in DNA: TGCAGTGCTACGAACCTGAACACTGAAGCTTTCTTT. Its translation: CSATNLNTEAFF.

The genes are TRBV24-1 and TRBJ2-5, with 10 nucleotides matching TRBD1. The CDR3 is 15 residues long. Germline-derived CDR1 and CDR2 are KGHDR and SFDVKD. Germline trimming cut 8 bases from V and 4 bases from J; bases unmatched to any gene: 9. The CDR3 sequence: CATTTGTGVSETQYF. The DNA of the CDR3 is TGTGCCACCACAACCGGGACAGGGGTATCAGAGACCCAGTACTTC.

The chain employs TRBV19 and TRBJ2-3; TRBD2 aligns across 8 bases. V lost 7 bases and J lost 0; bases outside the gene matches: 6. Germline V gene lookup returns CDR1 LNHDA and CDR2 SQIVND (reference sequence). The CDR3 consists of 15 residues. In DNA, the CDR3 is TGTGCCAGTACCATTAGCGGGGCCAGCACAGATACGCAGTATTTT. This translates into CASTISGASTDTQYF.

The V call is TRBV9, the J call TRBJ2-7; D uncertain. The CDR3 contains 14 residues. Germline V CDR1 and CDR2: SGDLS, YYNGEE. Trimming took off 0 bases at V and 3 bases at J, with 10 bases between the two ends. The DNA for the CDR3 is TGTGCCAGCAGCGTAGCTGGGCTGGGCTACGAGCAGTACTTC. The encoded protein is CASSVAGLGYEQYF.

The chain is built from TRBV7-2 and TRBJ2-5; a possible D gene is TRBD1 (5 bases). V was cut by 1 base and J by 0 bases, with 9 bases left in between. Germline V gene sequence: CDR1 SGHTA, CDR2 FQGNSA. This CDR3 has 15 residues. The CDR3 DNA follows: TGTGCCAGCAGCTTAGTGACGGACAACCAAGAGACCCAGTACTTC. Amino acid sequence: CASSLVTDNQETQYF.

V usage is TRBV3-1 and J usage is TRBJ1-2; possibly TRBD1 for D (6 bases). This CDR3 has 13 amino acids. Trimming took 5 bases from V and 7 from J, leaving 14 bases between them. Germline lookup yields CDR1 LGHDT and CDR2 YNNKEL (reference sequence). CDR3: CASSDVGAGGYTF. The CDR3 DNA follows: TGTGCCAGCAGCGATGTGGGGGCGGGTGGCTACACCTTC.

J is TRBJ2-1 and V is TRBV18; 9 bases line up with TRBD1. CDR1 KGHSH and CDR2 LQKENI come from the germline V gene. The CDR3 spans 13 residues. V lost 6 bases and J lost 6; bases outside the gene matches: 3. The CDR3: CASSRDRANEQFF. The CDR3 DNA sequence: TGTGCCAGCTCCAGGGACAGGGCCAATGAGCAGTTCTTC.

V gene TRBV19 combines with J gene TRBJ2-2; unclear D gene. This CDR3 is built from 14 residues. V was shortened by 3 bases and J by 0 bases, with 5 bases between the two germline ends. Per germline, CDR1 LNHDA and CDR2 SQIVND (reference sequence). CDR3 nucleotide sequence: TGTGCCAGTAGTATCCAGTCGAACACCGGGGAGCTGTTTTTT. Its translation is CASSIQSNTGELFF.

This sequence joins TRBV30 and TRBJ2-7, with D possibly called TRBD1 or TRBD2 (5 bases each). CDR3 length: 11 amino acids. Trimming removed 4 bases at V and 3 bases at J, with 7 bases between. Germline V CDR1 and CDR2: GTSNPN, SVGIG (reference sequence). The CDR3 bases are TGTGCCTGGACGAGGGGCTACGAGCAGTACTTC. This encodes CAWTRGYEQYF.

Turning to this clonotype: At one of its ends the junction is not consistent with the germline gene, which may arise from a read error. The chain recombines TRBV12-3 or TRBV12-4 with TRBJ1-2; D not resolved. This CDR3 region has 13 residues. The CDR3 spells CASTLIGSYGYTF. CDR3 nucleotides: TGTGCCAGCACTTTAATAGGGAGTTATGGCTACACCTTC.

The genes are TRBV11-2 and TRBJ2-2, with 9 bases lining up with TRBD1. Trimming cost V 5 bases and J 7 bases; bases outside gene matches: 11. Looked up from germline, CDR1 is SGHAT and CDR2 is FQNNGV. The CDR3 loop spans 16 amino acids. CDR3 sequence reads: CASSPLQGAQVGELFF. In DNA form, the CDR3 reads TGTGCCAGCAGCCCACTACAGGGGGCGCAGGTCGGGGAGCTGTTTTTT.

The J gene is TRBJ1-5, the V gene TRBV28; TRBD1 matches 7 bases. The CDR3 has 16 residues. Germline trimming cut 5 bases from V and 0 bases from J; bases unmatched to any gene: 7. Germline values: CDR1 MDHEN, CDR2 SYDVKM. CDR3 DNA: TGTGCCAGCAGTCCGACAGGGAGGTTTAGCAATCAGCCCCAGCATTTT. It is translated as CASSPTGRFSNQPQHF. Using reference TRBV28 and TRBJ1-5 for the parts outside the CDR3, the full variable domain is DVKVTQSSRYLVKRTGEKVFLECVQDMDHENMFWYRQDPGLGLRLIYFSYDVKMKEKGDIPEGYSVSREKKERFSLILESASTNQTSMYLCASSPTGRFSNQPQHFGDGTRLSIL.

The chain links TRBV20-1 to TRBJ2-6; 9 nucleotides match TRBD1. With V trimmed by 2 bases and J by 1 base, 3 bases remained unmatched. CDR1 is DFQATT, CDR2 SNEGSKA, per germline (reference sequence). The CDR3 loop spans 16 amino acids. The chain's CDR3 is CSARNRGQSGANVLTF. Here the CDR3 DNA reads TGCAGTGCTAGAAACAGGGGGCAATCTGGGGCCAACGTCCTGACTTTC.

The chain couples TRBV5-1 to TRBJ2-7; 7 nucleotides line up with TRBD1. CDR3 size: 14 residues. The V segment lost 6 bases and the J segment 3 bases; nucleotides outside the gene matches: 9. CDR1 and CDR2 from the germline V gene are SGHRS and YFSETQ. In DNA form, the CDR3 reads TGCGCCAGCACTGCTACTACAGGGGTCTACGAGCAGTACTTC. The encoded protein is CASTATTGVYEQYF. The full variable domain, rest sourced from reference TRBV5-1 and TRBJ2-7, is KAGVTQTPRYLIKTRGQQVTLSCSPISGHRSVSWYQQTPGQGLQFLFEYFSETQRNKGNFPGRFSGRQFSNSRSEMNVSTLELGDSALYLCASTATTGVYEQYFGPGTRLTVT.

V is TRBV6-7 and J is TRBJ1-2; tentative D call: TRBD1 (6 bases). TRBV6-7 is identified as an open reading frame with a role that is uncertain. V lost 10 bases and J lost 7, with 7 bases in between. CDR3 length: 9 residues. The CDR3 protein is CATRGGYTF. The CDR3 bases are TGTGCCACCAGGGGTGGCTACACCTTC.

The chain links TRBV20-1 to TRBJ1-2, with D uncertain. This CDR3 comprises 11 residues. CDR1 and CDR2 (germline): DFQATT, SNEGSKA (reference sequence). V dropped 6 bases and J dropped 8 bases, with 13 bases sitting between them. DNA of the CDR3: TGCAGTGCGATGAACGCGGCCGGCTACACCTTC. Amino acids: CSAMNAAGYTF.

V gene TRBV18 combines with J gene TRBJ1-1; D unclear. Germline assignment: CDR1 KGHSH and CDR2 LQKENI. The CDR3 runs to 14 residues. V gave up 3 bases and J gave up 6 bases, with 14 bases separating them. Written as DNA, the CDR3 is TGTGCCAGCTCACCTACAACGAGTACGCCTGAAGCTTTCTTT. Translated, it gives CASSPTTSTPEAFF.

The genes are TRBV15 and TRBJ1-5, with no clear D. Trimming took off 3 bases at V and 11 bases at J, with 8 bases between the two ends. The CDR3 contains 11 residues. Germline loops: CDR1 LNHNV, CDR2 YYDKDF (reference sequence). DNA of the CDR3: TGTGCCACCAGCAGTGGTTGGTCCCAGCATTTT. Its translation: CATSSGWSQHF.

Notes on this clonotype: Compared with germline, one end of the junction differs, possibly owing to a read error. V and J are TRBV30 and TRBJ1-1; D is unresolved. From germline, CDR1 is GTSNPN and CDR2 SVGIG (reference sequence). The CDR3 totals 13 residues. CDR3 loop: CAWRGSGPTEVFF. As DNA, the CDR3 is TGTGCCTGGAGGGGGTCGGGTCCGACTGAAGTTTTCTTT.

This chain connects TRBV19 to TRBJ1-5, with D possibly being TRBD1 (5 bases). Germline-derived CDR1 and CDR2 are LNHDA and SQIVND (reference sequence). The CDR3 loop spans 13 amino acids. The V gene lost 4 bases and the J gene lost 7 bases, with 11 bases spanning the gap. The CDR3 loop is CASSTGYRQPQHF. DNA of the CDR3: TGTGCCAGTAGTACAGGGTATCGCCAGCCCCAGCATTTT.

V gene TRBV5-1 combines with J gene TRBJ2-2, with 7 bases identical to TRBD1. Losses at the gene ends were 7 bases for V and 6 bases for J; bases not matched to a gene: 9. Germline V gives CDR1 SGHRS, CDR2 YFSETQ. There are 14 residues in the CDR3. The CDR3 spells CASHDRERAGELFF. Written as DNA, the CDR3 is TGCGCCAGCCATGACAGGGAGCGAGCCGGGGAGCTGTTTTTT.